Presented here are 20 T cell receptor beta chains from one specimen sequenced in a study of shared clonotypes between healthy human individuals. Data came from immunoSEQ multiplex PCR; TCRdb stores just in-frame clones and leaves some out. Of 450,000 to 500,000 clones detected, around four fifths appear once; the ten largest clones hold around 13%. Source material: PBMCs. These receptors came from a woman in her 40s in good health. Some clones in this sample may be carry-over from other donors' samples.

In this sample, this clone turned up many times. This chain links TRBV4-3 with TRBJ2-7; D may be TRBD1 (6 bases). Trimming pared 0 bases from V and 1 base from J, leaving 13 bases between. The CDR3 sequence is 16 residues long. Germline V lookup: CDR1 LGHNA, CDR2 YSLEER. CDR3 sequence reads: CASSQDRGTKSYEQYF. The CDR3 DNA is TGCGCCAGCAGCCAAGATCGAGGGACAAAGTCCTACGAGCAGTACTTC.

The rearrangement joins TRBV30 to TRBJ2-7; 10 bases are shared with TRBD2. J lost 2 bases, V lost 4 bases, and 2 bases had no gene match. The CDR3 spans 13 residues. CDR1 is GTSNPN, CDR2 SVGIG, per germline (reference sequence). The CDR3 DNA is TGTGCCTGGAAGCTAGCGGGAGCCTACGAGCAGTACTTC. This sequence encodes CAWKLAGAYEQYF.

This clone was observed a single time. The chain employs TRBV5-4 and TRBJ1-2, with unresolved D. The germline gives CDR1 SGHNT, CDR2 YYREEE (reference sequence). The length of the CDR3 is 17 residues. Trimming removed 0 bases from V and 2 bases from J, with 17 bases in between. CDR3 bases: TGTGCCAGCAGCTTGGTCCCCCAGGACCGCCTCAACTATGGCTACACCTTC. Its translation is CASSLVPQDRLNYGYTF.

This chain links TRBV18 with TRBJ2-7, with TRBD1 matching over 8 bases. Germline V gene sequence: CDR1 KGHSH, CDR2 LQKENI. The V and J ends lost 6 bases and 3 bases, in that order; junction bases with no gene match: 7. The CDR3 is 14 amino acids. CDR3 nucleotide sequence: TGTGCCAGCTCGGCGCAGGGGGCCTACTACGAGCAGTACTTC. Its translation: CASSAQGAYYEQYF.

The rearrangement joins TRBV19 to TRBJ1-5, with 8 bases that match TRBD1. V lost 5 bases to trimming and J lost 8 bases; unmatched junction nucleotides: 5. The germline V gene has CDR1 LNHDA and CDR2 SQIVND (reference sequence). The length of the CDR3 is 13 residues. The CDR3 bases are TGTGCCAGTAGTGACAGGGGTTCGGAGCCCCAGCATTTT. Amino acids: CASSDRGSEPQHF.

The chain employs TRBV9 and TRBJ2-3, with 12 bases that match TRBD2. The length of the CDR3 is 16 residues. Unmatched junction bases numbered 6, after V lost 4 bases and J lost 3 bases. Germline V gene sequence: CDR1 SGDLS, CDR2 YYNGEE. CDR3 coding DNA: TGTGCCAGCAGCTCGACTAGCGGGAGTTGGACAGATACGCAGTATTTT. Translation: CASSSTSGSWTDTQYF. The complete variable domain, with remaining parts taken from reference TRBV9 and TRBJ2-3, reads DSGVTQTPKHLITATGQRVTLRCSPRSGDLSVYWYQQSLDQGLQFLIQYYNGEERAKGNILERFSAQQFPDLHSELNLSSLELGDSALYFCASSSTSGSWTDTQYFGPGTRLTVL.

J is TRBJ2-3 and V is TRBV7-8; 7 bases agree with TRBD2. J was trimmed by 6 bases and V by 4 bases; bases with no gene match: 7. The CDR3 totals 14 residues. Germline CDR1 reads SGHVS; CDR2 reads FQNEAQ. The chain's CDR3 is CASSSPRGVDTQYF. The CDR3 nucleotides read TGTGCCAGCAGCTCCCCCCGGGGGGTGGATACGCAGTATTTT. Variable domain in full (rest from reference TRBV7-8 and TRBJ2-3): GAGVSQSPRYKVAKRGQDVALRCDPISGHVSLFWYQQALGQGPEFLTYFQNEAQLDKSGLPSDRFFAERPEGSVSTLKIQRTQQEDSAVYLCASSSPRGVDTQYFGPGTRLTVL.

J is TRBJ1-4 and V is TRBV6-1; 7 bases are shared with TRBD1. Germline trimming cut 1 base from V and 8 bases from J; bases unmatched to any gene: 10. The germline V gene encodes CDR1 MNHNS and CDR2 SASEGT. The CDR3 covers 16 residues. The CDR3 DNA reads TGTGCCAGCAGTGAAGGGGCGGGGAGGGGGCGAGAAAAACTGTTTTTT. Protein product: CASSEGAGRGREKLFF.

The chain uses TRBV27 and TRBJ1-2, with D maybe TRBD1 (6 bases). The CDR3 is 15 residues long. V lost 3 bases and J 2 bases, leaving 13 bases between the germline ends. Germline CDR1 reads MNHEY; CDR2 reads SMNVEV (reference sequence). The CDR3 spells CASSLGRGGNYGYTF. CDR3 nucleotide sequence: TGTGCCAGCAGTTTGGGCAGGGGCGGGAACTATGGCTACACCTTC.

This clone was picked up a small number of times. This sequence joins TRBV6-1 and TRBJ2-7, with 13 bases lining up with TRBD2. Germline V gives CDR1 MNHNS, CDR2 SASEGT. The V gene end was trimmed by 6 bases and the J gene end by 2 bases; junction bases not matched to a gene: 4. This CDR3 spans 15 amino acids. The CDR3 region has the DNA TGTGCCAGCAGGTGGACTAGCGGGAGCGCCTACGAGCAGTACTTC. This translates into CASRWTSGSAYEQYF.

This chain links TRBV15 with TRBJ2-3; maybe TRBD2 (5 bases). Per germline, CDR1 LNHNV and CDR2 YYDKDF (reference sequence). Between the trimmed V and J ends, which lost 5 bases and 3 bases, there was a span of 12 bases. The length of the CDR3 is 14 residues. The CDR3 DNA sequence: TGTGCCACCAGCGCACCCCGGGGAACAGATACGCAGTATTTT. It translates to CATSAPRGTDTQYF.

This clone was seen only once. The V gene is TRBV11-2, the J gene TRBJ1-4; no clear D gene. CDR3 length equals 16 residues. Germline CDR1 SGHAT, CDR2 FQNNGV. Between the trimmed V and J ends, which lost 1 base and 0 bases, there was a span of 9 bases. CDR3 DNA sequence: TGTGCCAGCAGCTTAGTTCGGGGTTCAACTAATGAAAAACTGTTTTTT. Its protein is CASSLVRGSTNEKLFF.

This clone was detected a few times. J is TRBJ2-5 and V is TRBV28; TRBD2 matches at 8 bases. V was pared by 3 bases and J by 4 bases, with 4 bases of the junction left unmatched. Per germline, CDR1 MDHEN and CDR2 SYDVKM. This CDR3 region has 14 residues. The CDR3 DNA is TGTGCCAGCAGTTTGAACGGGAGGGGAGAGACCCAGTACTTC. Amino acids: CASSLNGRGETQYF. Based on the CDR3 plus reference TRBV28 and TRBJ2-5, the full variable domain is DVKVTQSSRYLVKRTGEKVFLECVQDMDHENMFWYRQDPGLGLRLIYFSYDVKMKEKGDIPEGYSVSREKKERFSLILESASTNQTSMYLCASSLNGRGETQYFGPGTRLLVL.

V usage is TRBV7-9 and J usage is TRBJ1-1; no definite D call. CDR3 length equals 12 residues. Trimming shortened V by 3 bases and J by 3 bases, and 5 bases separated the two germline ends. Germline CDR1 reads SEHNR; CDR2 reads FQNEAQ (reference sequence). The CDR3 DNA is TGTGCCAGCAGCTTCGCCGACACTGAAGCTTTCTTT. As protein: CASSFADTEAFF.

The rearrangement joins TRBV10-3 to TRBJ2-5; D might be TRBD2 (6 bases). Matching the DNA end better, TRBJ2-7 makes the J call doubtful. The CDR3 contains 12 residues. Germline CDR1 ENHRY, CDR2 SYGVKD. Written as DNA, the CDR3 is TGTGCCATCAGTGTGAACGGGGGCGAGCAGTACTTC. Translating it yields CAISVNGGEQYF.

The CDR3: CSVPGTSGNHGTQYF. DNA of the CDR3: TGCAGCGTACCCGGGACTAGCGGGAACCATGGGACCCAGTACTTC. The chain is built from TRBV29-1 and TRBJ2-5; 13 positions match TRBD2. With V trimmed by 6 bases and J by 7 bases, 11 bases remained unmatched. The CDR3 covers 15 residues. In germline, CDR1 is SQVTM, CDR2 ANQGSEA.

The chain recombines TRBV7-9 with TRBJ1-3; 9 nucleotides agree with TRBD1. The germline V gene has CDR1 SEHNR and CDR2 FQNEAQ (reference sequence). This CDR3 spans 15 amino acids. V trimming: 5 bases; J trimming: 4 bases; junction bases outside the gene matches: 6. The CDR3 region is CASSPTGGPGNTIYF. The CDR3 DNA follows: TGTGCCAGCAGCCCCACAGGGGGCCCCGGAAACACCATATATTTT.

The chain carries TRBV5-1 and TRBJ2-5; D gene ambiguous. The germline V and J ends were trimmed by 0 bases and 7 bases, with 4 bases remaining between them. The CDR3 is made up of 11 amino acids. The germline gives CDR1 SGHRS, CDR2 YFSETQ. The CDR3 loop is CASSLGGTQYF. CDR3 nucleotides: TGCGCCAGCAGCTTGGGGGGGACCCAGTACTTC.

This chain uses TRBV19 with TRBJ2-7; D gene unclear. This CDR3 contains 13 residues. Per the germline V gene, CDR1 is LNHDA and CDR2 is SQIVND (reference sequence). Trimming took 7 bases from V and 3 from J, leaving 13 bases between them. The CDR3 protein is CASTAPGSYEQYF. The CDR3 nucleotides are TGTGCCAGTACCGCCCCGGGCAGCTACGAGCAGTACTTC.

The rearrangement uses TRBV4-3 and TRBJ2-2; 9 bases align to TRBD1. Germline lookup yields CDR1 LGHNA and CDR2 YSLEER. This CDR3 contains 17 residues. J lost 5 bases, V lost 0 bases, and 7 bases had no gene match. The CDR3 sequence: CASSQDEGQGGTGELFF. CDR3 nucleotides: TGCGCCAGCAGCCAAGATGAGGGACAGGGAGGGACCGGGGAGCTGTTTTTT.